Listed below are T cell receptor beta chains from one sample, sequenced in a study of blood T cell repertoires in COVID-19. Assay: immunoSEQ multiplex PCR; the TCRdb copy retains only in-frame clones and omits some. The sample holds roughly 250,000 clones, roughly three quarters seen once. The sample comprised peripheral blood. All receptors derive from a woman aged 40 to 49 with active or convalescent COVID-19. Each CDR3 is given with its conserved first and last residue. A D gene is named only where the DNA matches it firmly. Clone size is given for some rows only: seen once, a few or many times, or a class if the clone is expanded.

V	D	J	size	CDR3	DNA
TRBV27	-	TRBJ2-1	-	CASSLHGGNSYNEQFF	TGTGCCAGCAGTTTACATGGCGGTAATTCCTACAATGAGCAGTTCTTC
TRBV9	TRBD1	TRBJ2-1	-	CASSVVTGEGNEQFF	TGTGCCAGCAGCGTAGTGACAGGGGAAGGCAATGAGCAGTTCTTC
TRBV7-9	TRBD1	TRBJ2-2	-	CASTFGTGDGGELFF	TGTGCCAGCACCTTTGGGACAGGGGATGGCGGGGAGCTGTTTTTT
TRBV2	-	TRBJ1-4	-	CASRARELTNEKLFF	TGTGCCAGCAGGGCCCGGGAGTTGACTAATGAAAAACTGTTTTTT
TRBV3-1/TRBV3-2	TRBD1	TRBJ1-6	once	CASSQEGRGRNSPLHF	TGTGCCAGCAGCCAAGAGGGTAGGGGGCGTAATTCACCCCTCCACTTT
TRBV7-2	TRBD1	TRBJ1-6	-	CASSLWTGVASPLHF	TGTGCCAGCAGCCTTTGGACAGGGGTGGCTTCACCCCTCCACTTT
TRBV19	TRBD2	TRBJ2-4	few	CASSILTSGYIQYF	TGTGCCAGTAGTATTTTGACTAGCGGTTACATTCAGTACTTC
TRBV7-9	-	TRBJ2-2	-	CASSLNFGELFF	TGTGCCAGCAGCTTAAACTTCGGGGAGCTGTTTTTT
TRBV18	-	TRBJ1-1	-	CASSPPSVDTEAFF	TGTGCCAGCTCACCCCCATCGGTGGACACTGAAGCTTTCTTT
TRBV7-9	-	TRBJ1-1	-	CASSSGLMNTEAFF	TGTGCCAGCAGCTCTGGACTAATGAACACTGAAGCTTTCTTT
TRBV4-1	TRBD1	TRBJ1-4	-	CASSLRTGHFPNEKLFF	TGCGCCAGCAGCCTACGGACAGGGCATTTTCCTAATGAAAAACTGTTTTTT
TRBV7-9	-	TRBJ1-1	-	CASSLQGRGEAFF	TGTGCCAGCAGCTTGCAAGGGAGGGGTGAAGCTTTCTTT
TRBV4-1	TRBD2	TRBJ2-3	-	CASSQMAGGPVGDTQYF	TGCGCCAGCAGCCAGATGGCGGGGGGGCCGGTGGGAGATACGCAGTATTTT
TRBV10-2	TRBD2	TRBJ2-5	-	CASSEGLAGGHGETQYF	TGCGCCAGCAGTGAGGGGCTAGCGGGGGGGCACGGGGAGACCCAGTACTTC
TRBV12-3/TRBV12-4	-	TRBJ1-2	once	CASSFISYGYTF	TGTGCCAGCAGTTTTATTAGCTATGGCTACACCTTC
TRBV29-1	-	TRBJ1-3	-	CSVEDRGGWTDSGNTIYF	TGCAGCGTTGAAGATCGGGGGGGGTGGACAGATTCTGGAAACACCATATATTTT
TRBV19	-	TRBJ2-5	-	CASSDDKETQYF	TGTGCCAGTAGCGACGACAAGGAGACCCAGTACTTC
TRBV6-2/TRBV6-3	TRBD2	TRBJ2-1	few	CASSSIAGGYNEQFF	TGTGCCAGCAGTTCGATAGCGGGGGGTTACAATGAGCAGTTCTTC
TRBV28	-	TRBJ1-1	-	CASSSTTENTEAFF	TGTGCCAGCAGTTCCACGACAGAGAACACTGAAGCTTTCTTT
TRBV6-4	-	TRBJ2-6	-	CASSDGHHSGANVLTF	TGTGCCAGCAGTGACGGACACCACTCTGGGGCCAACGTCCTGACTTTC
TRBV28	-	TRBJ1-1	-	CASSYSQRDTEAFF	TGTGCCAGCAGCTACTCCCAACGGGACACTGAAGCTTTCTTT
TRBV2	TRBD1	TRBJ1-5	once	CASRAGQVSNQPQHF	TGTGCCAGCAGAGCGGGACAGGTTAGCAATCAGCCCCAGCATTTT
TRBV19	TRBD1	TRBJ1-4	-	CASRPGGYGEKLFF	TGTGCCAGTAGGCCAGGGGGCTACGGTGAAAAACTGTTTTTT
TRBV7-9	TRBD1	TRBJ2-1	-	CASSLGDRGLRDEQFF	TGTGCCAGCAGCTTGGGGGACAGGGGGCTTAGGGATGAGCAGTTCTTC
TRBV4-2	-	TRBJ1-2	-	CASSGERTQGAYGYTF	TGTGCCAGCAGCGGAGAAAGGACACAGGGCGCTTATGGCTACACCTTC
TRBV6-5	TRBD1	TRBJ1-5	-	CASRRGQDNQPQHF	TGTGCCAGCAGGCGTGGACAGGACAATCAGCCCCAGCATTTT
TRBV5-1	-	TRBJ1-1	-	CASSLTWGDKNTEAFF	TGCGCCAGCAGCCTTACATGGGGGGATAAGAACACTGAAGCTTTCTTT
TRBV11-1	-	TRBJ1-6	-	CASSFQSARYNSPLHF	TGTGCCAGCAGCTTCCAGAGCGCTCGTTATAATTCACCCCTCCACTTT
TRBV6-6	-	TRBJ1-1	-	CASSYVSEAFF	TGTGCCAGCAGTTACGTATCTGAAGCTTTCTTT
TRBV5-6	-	TRBJ1-1	-	CASSLVWSDTEAFF	TGTGCCAGCAGCTTGGTATGGTCGGACACTGAAGCTTTCTTT
TRBV14	TRBD2	TRBJ2-1	-	CASSQGLAGVDEQFF	TGTGCCAGCAGCCAGGGTCTAGCGGGGGTGGATGAGCAGTTCTTC
TRBV6-1	-	TRBJ1-2	-	CASSESGYGYTF	TGTGCCAGCAGTGAATCGGGCTATGGCTACACCTTC
TRBV7-6	-	TRBJ1-5	few	CASSLTGFDQPQHF	TGTGCCAGCAGCTTAACGGGGTTCGATCAGCCCCAGCATTTT
TRBV27	-	TRBJ1-1	-	CASSHSGGTEAFF	TGTGCCAGCAGTCATAGCGGCGGCACTGAAGCTTTCTTT
TRBV6-5	-	TRBJ2-7	-	CASSSGASYEQYF	TGTGCCAGCAGCTCTGGGGCCTCCTACGAGCAGTACTTC
TRBV7-6	TRBD1	TRBJ2-7	-	CASSPKDRQGTQYF	TGTGCCAGCAGCCCTAAGGACAGGCAGGGAACTCAGTACTTC
TRBV5-1	-	TRBJ1-1	-	CASSPGGLLNTEAFF	TGCGCCAGCAGCCCGGGGGGGCTCCTGAACACTGAAGCTTTCTTT
TRBV29-1	TRBD1	TRBJ1-4	-	CSVLDRADEKLFF	TGCAGCGTCCTTGACAGGGCGGATGAAAAACTGTTTTTT
TRBV3-1/TRBV3-2	TRBD2	TRBJ2-1	few	CASSQTASGGNNEQFF	TGTGCCAGCAGCCAAACTGCTAGCGGGGGGAACAATGAGCAGTTCTTC
TRBV6-6	TRBD1	TRBJ2-7	-	CASRPDRGPREQYF	TGTGCCAGCAGGCCGGACAGGGGGCCTCGCGAGCAGTACTTC
TRBV28	-	TRBJ1-5	-	CASSFQGSSQPQHF	TGTGCCAGCAGTTTCCAGGGCTCTAGTCAGCCCCAGCATTTT